The 24 T cell receptor beta chains below were found in one sample sequenced in a study of T cell repertoires in cytomegalovirus infection. The antigens of these receptors remain unknown. Via MiXCR, TCRdb re-called the reads, giving one row per CDR3 protein. Of around 800,000 distinct CDR3 sequences in the sample, approximately 32% were seen once. The sequenced sample was cultured CD8+ T cells from PBMCs, obtained from culture after CMV antigen stimulation. Receptors originate from a human donor in good health (CMV status not recorded). Some clones in this sample may be carry-over from other donors' samples.

DNA for the CDR3: TGTGCCAGCAGCCACGCTCCGCGGACTAGCCGGGAGACCCAGTACTTC. Encoded protein: CASSHAPRTSRETQYF. V and J are TRBV14 and TRBJ2-5; 8 nucleotides match TRBD2. The CDR3 is 16 residues long. Germline-derived CDR1 and CDR2 are SGHDN and FVKESK. Trimming removed 3 bases from V and 5 bases from J; junction bases left unmatched: 11. Full variable domain (missing parts from reference TRBV14 and TRBJ2-5): EAGVTQFPSHSVIEKGQTVTLRCDPISGHDNLYWYRRVMGKEIKFLLHFVKESKQDESGMPNNRFLAERTGGTYSTLKVQPAELEDSGVYFCASSHAPRTSRETQYFGPGTRLLVL.

Comments on this clonotype: One base away lies a much larger clone, so this may be a sequencing read error. V gene TRBV7-8 combines with J gene TRBJ2-1; D remains ambiguous. Looked up from germline, CDR1 is SGHVS and CDR2 is FQNEAQ. CDR3 length equals 12 residues. CDR3 coding DNA: TGTACCAGCAGCTTAGCTTTCGATGAGCAGTTCTTC. It encodes CTSSLAFDEQFF.

The chain uses TRBV5-6 and TRBJ2-2; either TRBD1 or TRBD2 may supply D (5 bases each). The CDR3 has 16 residues. V dropped 2 bases and J dropped 1 base, with 12 bases sitting between them. Germline V CDR1 and CDR2: SGHDT, YYEEEE. For the CDR3, the DNA is TGTGCCAGCAGCTTCGGGACGGAACAGAACACCGGGGAGCTGTTTTTT. It codes for CASSFGTEQNTGELFF.

The chain combines TRBV19 with TRBJ2-7, with D possibly called TRBD1 or TRBD2 (5 bases each). The ends were cut back, 3 bases at V and 7 bases at J, with 13 bases in the middle. The CDR3 length is 13 residues. Per the germline V gene, CDR1 is LNHDA and CDR2 is SQIVND (reference sequence). CDR3 in amino acids: CASSMVPGREQYV. CDR3 nucleotide sequence: TGTGCCAGTAGTATGGTCCCGGGGCGGGAGCAGTACGTC.

The chain couples TRBV20-1 to TRBJ2-7, with 11 bases aligning to TRBD1. The CDR3 consists of 14 residues. From germline, CDR1 is DFQATT and CDR2 SNEGSKA (reference sequence). The junction had 5 bases not matched to a gene; V was cut back by 3 bases and J by 4 bases. CDR3 sequence: CSASWGQGDYEQYV. The CDR3 nucleotides read TGCAGTGCTAGTTGGGGACAGGGGGATTACGAGCAGTACGTC.

The sample holds a few counts of this clonotype. The V gene is TRBV5-6, the J gene TRBJ2-1; 10 nucleotides align to TRBD2. Per germline, CDR1 SGHDT and CDR2 YYEEEE. After removal of 0 bases from V and 0 bases from J, the junction contained 12 bases not matched to a gene. The CDR3 covers 20 residues. Here the CDR3 DNA reads TGTGCCAGCAGCTTGGGTTGGAGGACTAGCGGCCCGAGCTCCTACAATGAGCAGTTCTTC. Translating gives CASSLGWRTSGPSSYNEQFF.

The sample holds one count of this clonotype. At one end the junction does not follow the germline gene, possibly because of a read error. The V and J genes are TRBV6-1 and TRBJ2-1, with TRBD2 as a possible D gene (5 bases). The CDR3 length is 13 residues. Germline CDR1 and CDR2: MNHNS and SASEGT. The CDR3 loop is CAISEAASREQFF. As DNA, the CDR3 is TGTGCCATCAGTGAAGCGGCTAGCAGGGAGCAGTTCTTC.

This clonotype has just a few counts. The rearrangement links TRBV19 to TRBJ2-4, with 11 bases aligning to TRBD1. The CDR3 sequence is 18 residues long. The junction had 11 bases not matched to a gene; V was cut back by 3 bases and J by 4 bases. The germline V gene has CDR1 LNHDA and CDR2 SQIVND (reference sequence). The chain's CDR3 is CASSIGDLDRGRKNIQYF. CDR3 coding DNA: TGTGCCAGTAGTATTGGAGATTTGGACAGGGGGCGGAAAAACATTCAGTACTTC.

In its sample, this clonotype was seen many times. This sequence joins TRBV11-1 and TRBJ2-7; tentatively, D is TRBD1 (5 bases). V was pared by 8 bases and J by 3 bases, with 17 bases between. CDR3 length: 14 residues. In germline, CDR1 is SGHAT, CDR2 FQDESV (reference sequence). The CDR3 loop is CASSPRTPGYEQYF. For the CDR3, the DNA is TGTGCCAGCTCCCCCAGGACACCCGGCTACGAGCAGTACTTC.

This chain joins TRBV6-4 and TRBJ2-1; 10 bases fit TRBD2. The CDR3 has 15 residues. Germline V gene sequence: CDR1 MRHNA, CDR2 SNTAGT. V was pared by 3 bases and J by 4 bases, with 3 bases of the junction left unmatched. The CDR3 loop reads CASSEASGRYNEQFF. Here the CDR3 DNA reads TGTGCCAGCAGTGAGGCTAGCGGGAGATACAATGAGCAGTTCTTC.

Many counts were recorded for this clonotype. V is TRBV7-2 and J is TRBJ1-1; D unclear. V lost 5 bases and J 0 bases, leaving 7 bases between the germline ends. This CDR3 region has 13 residues. CDR1 and CDR2 from the germline V gene are SGHTA and FQGNSA. The CDR3 DNA is TGTGCCAGCAGCCCGGAGATGAACACTGAAGCTTTCTTT. As protein: CASSPEMNTEAFF.

V and J are TRBV10-3 and TRBJ1-2; weak D call: TRBD1 (5 bases). The CDR3 covers 13 residues. Germline V gene sequence: CDR1 ENHRY, CDR2 SYGVKD. Trimming cost V 0 bases and J 5 bases, with 7 bases left between them. For the CDR3, the DNA is TGTGCCATCAGTGAGTCGACAGATTATGGCTACACCTTC. This codes for CAISESTDYGYTF.

This clonotype was observed a handful of times. CDR3 sequence: CASSGAGGTTYNEQFF. The CDR3 bases are TGTGCCAGCAGCGGAGCGGGGGGTACTACATACAATGAGCAGTTCTTC. The chain links TRBV7-9 to TRBJ2-1; 9 nucleotides align to TRBD2. V gave up 5 bases and J gave up 4 bases; unmatched junction bases: 9. The germline V gene encodes CDR1 SEHNR and CDR2 FQNEAQ (reference sequence). This CDR3 has 16 amino acids.

The chain couples TRBV4-3 to TRBJ2-1, with a weak D call TRBD2 (6 bases). Trimming shortened V by 1 base and J by 2 bases, and 15 bases separated the two germline ends. CDR1 and CDR2 from the germline V gene are LGHNA and YSLEER. The CDR3 extends over 17 amino acids. CDR3 region: CASSQAGTQFTYNEQFF. The CDR3 region has the DNA TGCGCCAGCAGCCAAGCGGGGACTCAATTCACCTACAATGAGCAGTTCTTC.

J is TRBJ1-1 and V is TRBV2; perhaps TRBD1 as D (5 bases). Germline assignment: CDR1 SNHLY and CDR2 FYNNEI. Trimming left V 8 bases short and J 3 bases short, with 13 bases between. This CDR3 has 13 residues. The CDR3 here is CASPGGEDTEAFF. For the CDR3, the DNA is TGTGCCAGCCCGGGGGGGGAGGACACTGAAGCTTTCTTT.

The chain couples TRBV9 to TRBJ1-3; no definite D call. Trimming pared 4 bases from V and 0 bases from J, leaving 11 bases between. The CDR3 covers 15 residues. CDR1 SGDLS and CDR2 YYNGEE come from the germline V gene. The CDR3 nucleotides read TGTGCCAGCAGCCCCTATCGGGACTCTGGAAACACCATATATTTT. It yields the protein CASSPYRDSGNTIYF.

Comments on this clonotype: Given a much more abundant clone one base away, this may be a read error. The V gene is TRBV7-6, the J gene TRBJ1-5; no firm D call. In germline, CDR1 is SGHVS, CDR2 FNYEAQ. The length of the CDR3 is 13 residues. CDR3: CVSSPRTNQPQHF. CDR3 bases: TGTGTCAGCAGCCCAAGAACTAATCAGCCCCAGCATTTT.

This clonotype was seen a handful of times. The junction departs from germline at one end; a sequencing error may be responsible. V gene TRBV7-7 combines with J gene TRBJ2-5, with D hard to call. This CDR3 has 14 residues. The germline gives CDR1 SSHAT, CDR2 FNYEAQ (reference sequence). As DNA, the CDR3 is TGTGCTAGCAGCTTAGAGGCTAGACGGGAGACCCAGTACTTC. Its protein product is CASSLEARRETQYF.

This clonotype has just one count. The chain recombines TRBV29-1 with TRBJ1-3; 7 nucleotides match TRBD1. Per the germline V gene, CDR1 is SQVTM and CDR2 is ANQGSEA. The CDR3 spans 12 residues. V shed 3 bases, J shed 9 bases, and the junction held 5 bases outside the gene matches. The chain's CDR3 is CSVDTGESTIYF. CDR3 nucleotide sequence: TGCAGCGTTGATACAGGGGAGAGCACCATATATTTT.

Ten or more counts support this clonotype. The chain has TRBV24-1 and TRBJ1-2; D call uncertain. The CDR3 runs to 13 residues. In germline, CDR1 is KGHDR, CDR2 SFDVKD. V lost 9 bases to trimming and J lost 3 bases, with 13 bases between them. The CDR3 here is CATSGGPYYGYTF. CDR3 DNA sequence: TGTGCCACCTCAGGAGGTCCATACTATGGCTACACCTTC.

The rearrangement uses TRBV20-1 and TRBJ2-1, with 8 nucleotides matching TRBD2. In germline, CDR1 is DFQATT, CDR2 SNEGSKA (reference sequence). The V segment lost 1 base and the J segment 8 bases; nucleotides outside the gene matches: 13. The CDR3 runs to 16 residues. The CDR3 coding sequence is TGCAGTGCTAGAGTTACCAAGCGGGGGCCTTGGGATGAGCAGTTCTTC. Protein product: CSARVTKRGPWDEQFF.

The chain links TRBV12-5 to TRBJ1-2; D call uncertain. Germline V gene sequence: CDR1 LGHNT, CDR2 FRNRAP. The CDR3 is 15 amino acids. The V gene lost 0 bases and the J gene lost 4 bases, with 12 bases spanning the gap. For the CDR3, the DNA is TGTGCTAGTGGTTTGGTAAGAGAGAATACCTATGGCTACACCTTC. Residues: CASGLVRENTYGYTF.

This clonotype was counted only a few times. The rearrangement uses TRBV2 and TRBJ2-5; perhaps TRBD2 as D (6 bases). The V gene's germline CDR1 is SNHLY and CDR2 FYNNEI. The ends were cut back, 4 bases at V and 3 bases at J, with 18 bases in the middle. This CDR3 has 16 residues. The CDR3 DNA sequence: TGTGCCAGCAGTGCCGATATTGGCGGGAAGAAAGAGACCCAGTACTTC. Amino acids: CASSADIGGKKETQYF.

This clonotype was seen only a few times. The V gene is TRBV7-3, the J gene TRBJ2-1; D perhaps matches TRBD1 (6 bases). This CDR3 comprises 14 residues. Trimming stripped 4 bases from V and 5 bases from J, with 12 bases between. CDR1 is SGHTA, CDR2 FQGTGA, per germline. In nucleotides, the CDR3 is TGTGCCAGCAGCTCGAGTGGACAGAACAATGAGCAGTTCTTC. It specifies CASSSSGQNNEQFF.